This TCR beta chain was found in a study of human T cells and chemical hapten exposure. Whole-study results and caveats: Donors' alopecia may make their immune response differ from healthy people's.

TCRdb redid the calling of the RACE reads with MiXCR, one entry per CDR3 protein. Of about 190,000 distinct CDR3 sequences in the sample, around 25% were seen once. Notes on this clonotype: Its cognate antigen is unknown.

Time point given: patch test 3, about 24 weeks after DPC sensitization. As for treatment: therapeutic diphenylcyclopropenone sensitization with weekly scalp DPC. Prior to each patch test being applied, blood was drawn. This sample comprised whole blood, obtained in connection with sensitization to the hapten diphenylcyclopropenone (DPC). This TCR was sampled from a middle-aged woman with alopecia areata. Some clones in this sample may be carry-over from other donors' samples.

The CDR3 region has the DNA TGCGCCAGCAGCCAACAGACTAGCGGGTCGAACACCGGGGAGCTGTTTTTT. Encoded protein: CASSQQTSGSNTGELFF. The rearrangement joins TRBV4-3 to TRBJ2-2; TRBD2 agrees at 10 bases. There are 17 residues in the CDR3. The germline CDR1 and CDR2 sequences are LGHNA and YSLEER. Losses at the gene ends were 2 bases for V and 0 bases for J; bases not matched to a gene: 3.